This is a list of T cell receptor beta chains from one sample in a study of T cell responses to AZD1222 COVID-19 vaccine. Repertoires were generated with immunoSEQ multiplex PCR, while TCRdb's copy carries only in-frame clones and drops some. This table holds about 140,000 clones, 80% to 90% found once. This specimen was peripheral blood, taken on day 0 of AZD1222 vaccination. These TCRs come from an adult in good health. The CDR3 runs from the conserved cysteine through the conserved F or W. The D gene is left open where the match is weak. A row's size may be missing; if present it is once, few, many or a size class.

length: 15
size: -
J: TRBJ2-2
V: TRBV30
D: -
CDR3: CAWSADGINTGELFF
DNA: TGTGCCTGGAGTGCTGACGGGATAAACACCGGGGAGCTGTTTTTT

length: 16
size: few
J: TRBJ1-4
V: TRBV11-2
D: TRBD1
CDR3: CASSRGPGQGSEKLFF
DNA: TGTGCCAGCAGCAGAGGGCCGGGACAGGGAAGTGAAAAACTGTTTTTT

length: 13
size: once
J: TRBJ1-2
V: TRBV25-1
D: TRBD1
CDR3: CASRDRDLYGYTF
DNA: TGTGCCAGCAGAGACAGGGACCTGTATGGCTACACCTTC

length: 14
size: -
J: TRBJ2-1
V: TRBV28
D: -
CDR3: CASSLSAVYNEQFF
DNA: TGTGCCAGCAGTTTATCCGCGGTTTACAATGAGCAGTTCTTC

length: 17
size: few
J: TRBJ2-2
V: TRBV7-7
D: -
CDR3: CASSLAPGHLNTGELFF
DNA: TGTGCCAGCAGCTTAGCGCCTGGACACCTAAACACCGGGGAGCTGTTTTTT

length: 17
size: -
J: TRBJ2-5
V: TRBV6-1
D: TRBD2
CDR3: CASSEESPRGGRETQYF
DNA: TGTGCCAGCAGTGAAGAATCCCCTCGCGGGGGGCGGGAGACCCAGTACTTC

length: 16
size: -
J: TRBJ2-6
V: TRBV9
D: TRBD2
CDR3: CASSPGGSSGANVLTF
DNA: TGTGCCAGCAGCCCGGGAGGGAGCTCTGGGGCCAACGTCCTGACTTTC

length: 14
size: -
J: TRBJ2-7
V: TRBV6-5
D: TRBD1
CDR3: CASRRGQGRYEQYF
DNA: TGTGCCAGCAGACGTGGACAGGGACGTTACGAGCAGTACTTC

length: 12
size: -
J: TRBJ1-2
V: TRBV30
D: -
CDR3: CAWDPLPIGYTF
DNA: TGTGCCTGGGACCCACTCCCCATCGGCTACACCTTC

length: 16
size: -
J: TRBJ2-5
V: TRBV7-8
D: TRBD1
CDR3: CASSLWQGQDQETQYF
DNA: TGTGCCAGCAGCTTATGGCAAGGACAGGACCAAGAGACCCAGTACTTC

length: 17
size: -
J: TRBJ1-4
V: TRBV7-8
D: -
CDR3: CASSRNPTLATNEKLFF
DNA: TGTGCCAGCAGCCGAAATCCAACTCTCGCAACTAATGAAAAACTGTTTTTT

length: 14
size: -
J: TRBJ1-6
V: TRBV11-3
D: -
CDR3: CASSLGPYNSPLHF
DNA: TGTGCCAGCAGCTTAGGTCCGTATAATTCACCCCTCCACTTT

length: 14
size: -
J: TRBJ1-2
V: TRBV11-2
D: TRBD1
CDR3: CASRRTGEGYGYTF
DNA: TGTGCCAGCAGGCGGACAGGGGAGGGCTATGGCTACACCTTC

length: 11
size: -
J: TRBJ1-2
V: TRBV30
D: -
CDR3: CASTWAYGYTF
DNA: TGTGCCTCGACCTGGGCCTATGGCTACACCTTC

length: 11
size: few
J: TRBJ1-1
V: TRBV18
D: -
CDR3: CASSPQKQAFF
DNA: TGTGCCAGCTCACCACAGAAGCAAGCTTTCTTT

length: 14
size: -
J: TRBJ2-3
V: TRBV5-1
D: TRBD1
CDR3: CASSTGQITDTQYF
DNA: TGCGCCAGCAGCACGGGACAGATCACAGATACGCAGTATTTT

length: 14
size: -
J: TRBJ1-2
V: TRBV28
D: -
CDR3: CASSRVAGNYGYTF
DNA: TGTGCCAGCAGCCGAGTCGCGGGCAACTATGGCTACACCTTC

length: 15
size: once
J: TRBJ1-1
V: TRBV7-2
D: -
CDR3: CASSFVSTPNTEAFF
DNA: TGTGCCAGCAGCTTTGTGTCAACACCCAACACTGAAGCTTTCTTT

length: 13
size: -
J: TRBJ2-3
V: TRBV7-2
D: -
CDR3: CASSDRSVDTQYF
DNA: TGTGCCAGCAGCGATCGCAGCGTAGATACGCAGTATTTT

length: 14
size: -
J: TRBJ1-2
V: TRBV5-1
D: TRBD1
CDR3: CASSVGQSNYGYTF
DNA: TGCGCCAGCAGCGTGGGACAGTCTAACTATGGCTACACCTTC

length: 16
size: -
J: TRBJ2-1
V: TRBV11-3
D: TRBD2
CDR3: CASSSRRESSYNEQFF
DNA: TGTGCCAGCAGCTCGCGGCGGGAGAGCTCCTACAATGAGCAGTTCTTC

length: 14
size: once
J: TRBJ1-5
V: TRBV10-3
D: -
CDR3: CAIRAEVGGQPQHF
DNA: TGTGCCATCAGGGCAGAGGTAGGGGGTCAGCCCCAGCATTTT

length: 14
size: -
J: TRBJ1-5
V: TRBV5-5
D: -
CDR3: CASSLLADNQPQHF
DNA: TGTGCCAGCAGCTTATTGGCCGACAATCAGCCCCAGCATTTT

length: 13
size: -
J: TRBJ1-2
V: TRBV6-4
D: -
CDR3: CASSDSRVYGYTF
DNA: TGTGCCAGCAGTGACTCTAGGGTTTACGGCTACACCTTC

length: 14
size: -
J: TRBJ2-3
V: TRBV19
D: -
CDR3: CASINYGSTDTQYF
DNA: TGTGCCAGTATTAACTATGGAAGCACAGATACGCAGTATTTT

length: 14
size: -
J: TRBJ2-7
V: TRBV7-8
D: TRBD2
CDR3: CASSFGTREREQYF
DNA: TGTGCCAGCAGCTTCGGGACTAGGGAGCGCGAGCAGTACTTC

length: 11
size: -
J: TRBJ2-7
V: TRBV20-1
D: -
CDR3: CSAIPLYEQYF
DNA: TGCAGTGCCATCCCCCTCTACGAGCAGTACTTC

length: 13
size: -
J: TRBJ2-1
V: TRBV10-2
D: TRBD1
CDR3: CASSQTGDNEQFF
DNA: TGCGCCAGCAGTCAGACAGGGGACAATGAGCAGTTCTTC

length: 14
size: -
J: TRBJ1-1
V: TRBV7-2
D: TRBD1
CDR3: CASSLTGEGTEAFF
DNA: TGTGCCAGCAGTTTGACAGGGGAGGGCACTGAAGCTTTCTTT

length: 13
size: few
J: TRBJ1-5
V: TRBV12-3/TRBV12-4
D: -
CDR3: CASSGQGNQPQHF
DNA: TGTGCCAGCAGTGGGCAGGGCAATCAGCCCCAGCATTTT

length: 16
size: -
J: TRBJ2-1
V: TRBV24-1
D: TRBD1
CDR3: CATSGVDRGPINEQFF
DNA: TGTGCCACCAGTGGCGTAGACAGGGGGCCCATCAATGAGCAGTTCTTC

length: 13
size: -
J: TRBJ2-1
V: TRBV18
D: -
CDR3: CASSPDLYNEQFF
DNA: TGTGCCAGCTCACCTGACCTCTACAATGAGCAGTTCTTC

length: 16
size: -
J: TRBJ1-5
V: TRBV5-3
D: -
CDR3: CARSLGTGPNNQPQHF
DNA: TGTGCCAGAAGCTTGGGGACTGGCCCCAACAATCAGCCCCAGCATTTT

length: 14
size: -
J: TRBJ2-6
V: TRBV28
D: -
CDR3: CASSLSSGANVLTF
DNA: TGTGCCAGCAGTTTAAGCTCTGGGGCCAACGTCCTGACTTTC

length: 16
size: -
J: TRBJ2-1
V: TRBV9
D: TRBD2
CDR3: CASSIAGTSGYNEQFF
DNA: TGTGCCAGCAGCATTGCCGGGACTAGCGGATACAATGAGCAGTTCTTC

length: 17
size: -
J: TRBJ2-7
V: TRBV20-1
D: TRBD2
CDR3: CSASGSSLASGAYEQYF
DNA: TGCAGTGCTAGTGGGTCTAGTTTGGCTAGCGGTGCCTACGAGCAGTACTTC

length: 15
size: -
J: TRBJ2-7
V: TRBV7-9
D: -
CDR3: CASRGRTSSSYEQYF
DNA: TGTGCCAGCAGGGGACGGACGAGCAGCTCCTACGAGCAGTACTTC

length: 14
size: once
J: TRBJ2-5
V: TRBV6-5
D: TRBD1
CDR3: CASRGQGDQETQYF
DNA: TGTGCCAGCAGGGGACAGGGAGACCAAGAGACCCAGTACTTC

length: 15
size: -
J: TRBJ2-5
V: TRBV10-2
D: TRBD1
CDR3: CASSDSGTGKRTQYF
DNA: TGCGCCAGCAGTGATTCCGGGACAGGGAAGAGGACCCAGTACTTC

length: 14
size: -
J: TRBJ2-1
V: TRBV30
D: -
CDR3: CAWSQEGPRNEQFF
DNA: TGTGCCTGGAGCCAGGAGGGACCACGGAATGAGCAGTTCTTC

length: 13
size: -
J: TRBJ1-5
V: TRBV14
D: -
CDR3: CASSQGLRQPQHF
DNA: TGTGCCAGCAGCCAAGGTCTGCGGCAGCCCCAGCATTTT

length: 14
size: -
J: TRBJ1-3
V: TRBV5-1
D: -
CDR3: CASRVQFSGNTIYF
DNA: TGCGCCAGCCGGGTTCAGTTCTCTGGAAACACCATATATTTT

length: 16
size: -
J: TRBJ1-1
V: TRBV25-1
D: TRBD1
CDR3: CASRGGRGLANTEAFF
DNA: TGTGCCAGCAGGGGGGGCAGGGGGCTGGCGAACACTGAAGCTTTCTTT

length: 16
size: -
J: TRBJ2-7
V: TRBV5-8
D: TRBD2
CDR3: CASSLAIFGGGYEQYF
DNA: TGTGCCAGCAGCTTGGCTATTTTCGGGGGGGGCTACGAGCAGTACTTC

length: 17
size: -
J: TRBJ2-7
V: TRBV11-2
D: -
CDR3: CASSLSTGGTGSYEQYF
DNA: TGTGCCAGCAGCCTAAGCACAGGAGGCACCGGCTCCTACGAGCAGTACTTC

length: 15
size: few
J: TRBJ2-2
V: TRBV19
D: -
CDR3: CASSPPARDAGELFF
DNA: TGTGCCAGTAGTCCGCCCGCCAGGGACGCCGGGGAGCTGTTTTTT

length: 13
size: -
J: TRBJ1-1
V: TRBV3-1/TRBV3-2
D: TRBD1
CDR3: CASCLTGITEAFF
DNA: TGTGCCAGCTGCTTGACAGGGATCACTGAAGCTTTCTTT

length: 15
size: -
J: TRBJ2-1
V: TRBV19
D: TRBD2
CDR3: CATGEGLSSYNEQFF
DNA: TGTGCCACCGGGGAGGGGTTGAGCTCCTACAATGAGCAGTTCTTC

length: 17
size: -
J: TRBJ1-6
V: TRBV27
D: -
CDR3: CASSPTGRSSYNSPLHF
DNA: TGTGCCAGCAGTCCCACCGGACGAAGCTCCTATAATTCACCCCTCCACTTT

length: 16
size: -
J: TRBJ2-3
V: TRBV7-2
D: -
CDR3: CASSDWRGKGTDTQYF
DNA: TGTGCCAGCAGTGACTGGCGAGGGAAAGGCACAGATACGCAGTATTTT